A selection of T cell receptor beta chains follows, all from one sample in a study of blood T cell repertoires in COVID-19. Libraries were prepared by immunoSEQ multiplex PCR; TCRdb keeps only in-frame clonotypes and omits some of them. Found here are tens of thousands of clones, 90% of them singletons; the top ten hold 3.9%. The sequenced material came from peripheral blood. The receptors originated from a man aged 45-65 years with acute or convalescent COVID-19. CDR3s include the opening cysteine and the closing phenylalanine or tryptophan. A D gene is named only where the DNA matches it firmly. Where a row states a size, it is once, few, many or the class of an expanded clone; other rows omit it.

V gene	clone size	D gene	J gene	CDR3 protein	CDR3 DNA
TRBV11-3	NA	NA	TRBJ2-3	CASSFGLATYTDTQYF	TGTGCCAGCAGCTTTGGTCTAGCGACCTACACAGATACGCAGTATTTT
TRBV5-1	NA	TRBD1	TRBJ1-4	CASWDSINEKLFF	TGCGCCAGCTGGGACAGTATTAATGAAAAACTGTTTTTT
TRBV19	once	NA	TRBJ1-2	CASRQGSGYTF	TGTGCCAGTAGACAGGGCAGTGGCTACACCTTC
TRBV6-5	NA	TRBD2	TRBJ2-2	CASSSGTSGNTGELFF	TGTGCCAGCAGTTCCGGGACTAGCGGGAACACCGGGGAGCTGTTTTTT
TRBV6-2/TRBV6-3	few	TRBD2	TRBJ2-7	CASSYGGDLQYF	TGTGCCAGCAGTTACGGGGGGGACTTACAGTACTTC
TRBV11-2	NA	TRBD2	TRBJ2-1	CASSFLAGGMYNEQFF	TGTGCCAGCAGCTTTCTAGCGGGAGGAATGTACAATGAGCAGTTCTTC
TRBV18	NA	TRBD2	TRBJ2-1	CASSPPFPSGTLYNEQFF	TGTGCCAGCTCACCACCATTTCCTAGCGGGACACTCTACAATGAGCAGTTCTTC
TRBV30	NA	TRBD1	TRBJ2-5	CAWSVRAGTDQTQYF	TGTGCCTGGAGTGTACGGGCCGGGACAGACCAAACCCAGTACTTC
TRBV11-2	NA	NA	TRBJ2-7	CASSPTPHREYEQYF	TGTGCCAGCAGCCCCACACCGCACAGGGAGTACGAGCAGTACTTC
TRBV7-9	few	NA	TRBJ2-2	CASSLPGLNTGELFF	TGTGCCAGCAGCTTACCGGGACTTAACACCGGGGAGCTGTTTTTT
TRBV19	NA	NA	TRBJ1-3	CASSNLPGVSGNTIYF	TGTGCCAGTAGTAACTTACCAGGGGTCTCTGGAAACACCATATATTTT
TRBV2	NA	NA	TRBJ1-2	CASSTRGQTPVGYTF	TGTGCCAGCAGTACCCGCGGACAGACTCCAGTTGGCTACACCTTC
TRBV6-5	NA	NA	TRBJ1-3	CASSSAGAGNTIYF	TGTGCCAGCAGTTCTGCAGGGGCTGGAAACACCATATATTTT
TRBV9	NA	TRBD1	TRBJ1-5	CASSVDTDRQPQHF	TGTGCCAGCAGCGTAGACACGGACAGGCAGCCCCAGCATTTT
TRBV14	NA	TRBD2	TRBJ2-3	CASSQVGLAVSTDTQYF	TGTGCCAGCAGCCAAGTGGGACTAGCGGTTAGCACAGATACGCAGTATTTT
TRBV3-1/TRBV3-2	few	NA	TRBJ1-5	CASSQGSVPLLPQHF	TGTGCCAGCAGCCAAGGGTCAGTTCCGCTTTTGCCCCAGCATTTT
TRBV19	NA	TRBD1	TRBJ1-3	CASSIQLTGPSGNTIYF	TGTGCCAGTAGTATTCAACTGACAGGGCCTTCTGGAAACACCATATATTTT
TRBV7-2	NA	NA	TRBJ1-4	CASSLAGTPEKLFF	TGTGCCAGCAGCTTAGCTGGGACACCCGAAAAACTGTTTTTT
TRBV11-2	NA	NA	TRBJ1-2	CASSFLPGHNYGYTF	TGTGCCAGCAGCTTTTTGCCGGGACACAACTATGGCTACACCTTC
TRBV11-3	NA	NA	TRBJ1-4	CASSPDGGDEKLFF	TGTGCCAGCAGCCCCGACGGTGGAGACGAAAAACTGTTTTTT
TRBV20-1	NA	NA	TRBJ2-5	CSASWGDQETQYF	TGCAGTGCTAGTTGGGGGGACCAAGAGACCCAGTACTTC
TRBV19	NA	NA	TRBJ1-1	CASTGRTEAFF	TGTGCCAGTACAGGGCGGACTGAAGCTTTCTTT
TRBV7-9	NA	NA	TRBJ1-3	CASSRTTGIGNTIYF	TGTGCCAGCAGCCGAACCACAGGGATCGGAAACACCATATATTTT
TRBV28	NA	TRBD1	TRBJ2-4	CASSLPGGAGIQYF	TGTGCCAGCAGTTTGCCAGGGGGCGCTGGCATTCAGTACTTC
TRBV6-5	NA	TRBD1	TRBJ1-2	CASSPGGWTGDGYTF	TGTGCCAGCAGCCCAGGGGGCTGGACAGGGGATGGCTACACCTTC
TRBV18	NA	TRBD1	TRBJ1-1	CASSEAGRGLDSEAFF	TGTGCCAGCTCAGAGGCTGGCAGGGGGCTGGATTCTGAAGCTTTCTTT
TRBV27	NA	NA	TRBJ1-5	CASSPPGDGNQPQHF	TGTGCCAGCAGTCCCCCAGGGGACGGGAATCAGCCCCAGCATTTT
TRBV29-1	NA	TRBD2	TRBJ2-1	CSVEKPGLAGVNEQFF	TGCAGCGTCGAAAAACCGGGACTAGCGGGAGTCAATGAGCAGTTCTTC
TRBV6-2/TRBV6-3	NA	TRBD2	TRBJ2-5	CASSYELAGQETQYF	TGTGCCAGCAGTTACGAACTAGCGGGTCAAGAGACCCAGTACTTC
TRBV4-2	NA	TRBD1	TRBJ1-1	CASRQGADTEAFF	TGTGCCAGCCGACAGGGAGCCGACACTGAAGCTTTCTTT
TRBV7-2	NA	NA	TRBJ2-7	CASSFQGGSYEQYF	TGTGCCAGCAGCTTCCAGGGAGGCAGTTACGAGCAGTACTTC
TRBV27	NA	TRBD2	TRBJ2-3	CASRKEGLAGGTDTQYF	TGTGCCAGCAGAAAGGAAGGACTAGCGGGAGGCACAGATACGCAGTATTTT
TRBV6-2/TRBV6-3	NA	NA	TRBJ2-1	CASSHPREQFF	TGTGCCAGCAGCCATCCCAGGGAGCAGTTCTTC
TRBV19	NA	TRBD1	TRBJ1-1	CASGDRVLTEAFF	TGTGCCAGTGGTGACAGGGTCCTCACTGAAGCTTTCTTT
TRBV10-3	NA	TRBD1	TRBJ1-2	CAISTGVLYGYTF	TGTGCCATCAGTACAGGGGTACTCTATGGCTACACCTTC
TRBV5-1	NA	TRBD2	TRBJ2-5	CASRPSSGDPGTQYF	TGCGCCAGCAGGCCCTCAAGCGGGGACCCGGGGACCCAGTACTTC
TRBV6-6	once	TRBD1	TRBJ1-5	CASRAGQGPNQPQHF	TGTGCCAGCAGAGCGGGACAGGGTCCTAATCAGCCCCAGCATTTT
TRBV19	NA	TRBD2	TRBJ2-7	CASSRLAGERGNEQYF	TGTGCCAGTAGTAGGCTAGCGGGAGAAAGGGGCAACGAGCAGTACTTC
TRBV3-1/TRBV3-2	NA	NA	TRBJ2-6	CASSQVGAGDAGANVLTF	TGTGCCAGCAGCCAAGTTGGGGCAGGGGATGCTGGGGCCAACGTCCTGACTTTC
TRBV12-2	NA	NA	TRBJ2-1	CASRPLSSGISNEQFF	TGTGCAAGTCGCCCCCTTTCTAGCGGGATTTCCAATGAGCAGTTCTTC
TRBV30	NA	NA	TRBJ2-2	CAWTLTGELFF	TGTGCCTGGACACTCACCGGGGAGCTGTTTTTT